This TCR beta chain was documented in a study of cytomegalovirus exposure and HLA in healthy donors (dated by TCRdb to about 2017). In the study overall: An earlier analysis of roughly 610 of the donors reported 276 Gb of sequence data and roughly 120 million unique TCR beta sequences obtained from 180 million or so T cells. Donor age, sex, ethnicity and CMV serostatus were compiled alongside the repertoire data. The study used immunosequencing to profile the T cell repertoires of approximately 640 subjects and linked those repertoires to cytomegalovirus serostatus. All discovery cohort repertoires had been generated using a single sequencing platform. Along with the approximately 670-subject first cohort, a separate validation cohort of over 90 different subjects was used. To predict cytomegalovirus infection status, the study combined high-throughput TCR immunosequencing, statistical association of individual TCRs with disease status, and machine learning. In the later analysis, no new phenotypic data were used to find candidate immune exposures; instead, reliance was placed on TCR beta sequences and their occurrence across donors. The aim of the study was to test whether cataloging public T cell receptors could identify signatures of past pathogen exposure. To study patterns of TCR occurrence, a later analysis re-analyzed previously published TCR beta repertoires from 666 donors and added high-resolution HLA genotyping. Both class I and class II loci were covered by HLA typing, at four-digit resolution. A later genetic analysis took genome-wide SNP genotypes for about three fifths of the 666 donors and used that subset as a discovery cohort. Typing coverage differed by locus: A, B, C, DRB1 and DQB1 were typed in roughly 629-640 donors, DQA1 in roughly 510, DPA1 in over 600, and DPB1 in 400 to 480. Four or five DR-DQ haplotypes were handled as single units for association and clustering, since linkage in the cohort was strong. Of the 300 to 400 genotyped donors, 81% fell in the genetic ancestry cluster associated with self-reported Caucasian donors. An early release covering 550 to 700 HLA-typed donors comprised around 300 gigabases of sequencing data and about 90 million unique TCR sequences. In an earlier analysis of roughly 600 of the donors, high-throughput TCR beta sequencing was used to judge whether each TCR beta V gene segment behaved as functional or pseudogenic. Among a few hundred genotyped donors of the cohort, an average of 235,054 unique TCR beta nucleotide sequences were sequenced per donor, roughly 20% of them non-productive.

This clone was recorded once. No cognate antigen has been identified for it. The sample holds no much larger clone one base away, and base qualities are not on file. Library preparation employed the immunoSEQ multiplex PCR assay. For the multiplex PCR, a mixture combining 60 forward primers for TCR Vbeta segments and 13 reverse primers for TCR Jbeta segments was used. The CDR3 region of rearranged TCR beta genes was amplified from genomic DNA with a multiplex PCR assay. The Illumina HiSeq System was used to sequence the amplified TCR beta libraries as 87-base-pair reads. Concerning the study's data processing: A later analysis counted about 76 million unique TCR beta chains across the 700 or so repertoires, and about 10 million of these chains were shared by at least two donors. Raw reads were error-corrected and collapsed into unique sequences with a nearest-neighbor algorithm that merged closely related sequences to remove PCR and sequencing errors. V, D and J gene segments were assigned by aligning CDR3 sequences to IMGT reference sequences. For a sequence to be retained, a match of at least six nucleotides was required to both a V gene segment and a J gene segment. Rearrangements were classified as productive when the CDR3 lacked stop codons and remained in frame with V and J, and all other rearrangements were classified as non-productive. CDR3 was defined according to IMGT convention as the region running from the second conserved V-encoded cysteine to the conserved J-encoded phenylalanine. In an earlier analysis of 500 to 650 of the donors, sequences lacking an unambiguous match to a single V gene segment were excluded. In an earlier analysis of approximately 560 of the donors, a V segment was called functional when productive rearrangements were above 56.7%, and segregating when the standard deviation between donors exceeded 5%. A statistical classification framework was developed to diagnose cytomegalovirus status using the catalog of TCR beta chain sequences. In a later analysis, TCR nucleotide sequences were compared against IMGT/GENE-DB human TR gene sequences so that V and J genes could be assigned. A later analysis assigned CDR3 sequences and most-parsimonious VDJ recombination scenarios with the TCRdist pipeline. A later analysis defined each TCR beta chain by its CDR3 amino acid sequence plus V-gene family, and excluded reads lacking a unique V-gene family. To address suspected cross-contamination and a sequencing artifact, a later analysis removed a few hundred highly shared, low-generation-probability nucleotide sequences. For each public chain, a later analysis derived a clonal expansion index from normalized ranks of inferred template counts within each repertoire. Generation probabilities in a later analysis came from a VDJ recombination model fitted to out-of-frame rearrangements, and those results were checked against IGoR. In a later analysis, TCR-TCR, TCR-HLA and TCR-CMV co-occurrence was scored with hypergeometric tests, and a repertoire-size bias correction was applied to TCR pairs. A later analysis estimated false discovery rates by permuting HLA or CMV assignments 20 times. In a later analysis, co-occurring TCRs were grouped using DBSCAN, with TCRdist sequence similarity added in when clustering inside HLA-allele-positive subsets. Co-occurrence clustering excluded repertoires with fewer than 30,000 or more than 120,000 public chains, plus five with anomalous nucleotide sharing. The clones in this table, taken by TCRdb from immuneACCESS, are in-frame only. Not every clone is retained; where verified, under half of the shortfall comes from an unresolved V gene, and the cause of the rest is unknown. That table furnishes V, J and clone size, whereas the DNA furnished D and trimming. This sample is represented by fewer than 200,000 clones; about three quarters of them were singletons. Approximately 1.4% of the sample comes from the top ten.

The CDR3 sequence holds 15 residues, the cysteine and phenylalanine included. The only DNA kept is the CDR3, 45 bases in frame from the first base. In the germline V gene, CDR1 corresponds to SGHVS and CDR2 to FNYEAQ. V loses 6 bases at its end and J loses 6 bases; junction bases beyond the gene matches: 10. Broad study findings and their caveats: Because HLA typing was missing for some donors at each locus, association tests included only the typed subset. A further reported finding was that TCR beta sequences accurately predicted the HLA-A and HLA-B alleles for most subjects in the first cohort. Several of the top co-occurrence clusters appeared to be linked to parvovirus B19, influenza, CMV and Epstein-Barr virus, according to a later analysis. Most TCR sequences were observed very rarely across donors, whereas some public TCRs were present in many individuals. Correlated functional status among segregating V segments might reflect linkage disequilibrium, but an unknown experimental factor could not be ruled out. The study listed around 160 TCR beta chains as associated with cytomegalovirus. Specific HLA alleles were associated with roughly 16,000 TCR beta sequences at a false discovery rate of 0.05 in a later analysis. Some IMGT-functional V segments, including TRBV6-2 and TRBV6-3, could not be told apart with the 87-base-pair reads, so those segments were excluded. According to the authors, the approach could potentially be generalized to other disease states and immunological phenotypes. Because counts were too low, some 17 rarely observed V segments, including chromosome 9 orphons, were excluded from the earlier analysis of 587 of the donors. A group of highly shared sequence variants was considered likely to be a technical artifact of the sequencing pipeline. The cohort was sequenced for TCR beta chains only, and without alpha or paired-chain data the features that could be detected were limited. When HLA alleles, especially DR and DQ, strongly co-occurred, TCR associations were difficult to assign to individual alleles. In vitro tests confirmed that three of the cytomegalovirus-associated TCR beta chains recognize cytomegalovirus antigens. According to a later genetic analysis, donors in an Asian-associated ancestry cluster had fewer N-insertions in productive TCRs than the roughly 660-donor mean. In a later analysis, TCR association rates were found to vary across HLA loci, with the most associated TCRs seen for DRB1 alleles and the fewest for HLA-C alleles. Presence/absence analyses assumed roughly uniform sequencing depth across donors, an assumption that may not hold. According to a later analysis, most CMV-associated TCR beta chains appeared to be HLA-restricted, and the HLA associations seemed to be driven largely by CMV exposure. The classifier was reported to diagnose cytomegalovirus status with high specificity and sensitivity in both the original cohort and the validation cohort. For the cohort, immune exposure information was limited to CMV serostatus. In an earlier analysis of about 550 of the donors, most TCR beta V segments were observed in productive rearrangements about 90% or about 30% of the time, broadly matching IMGT annotations. In a later analysis, HLA-associated TCR beta chains were found to be more clonally expanded and to have lower generation probabilities than equally common non-associated chains. V-gene and J-gene trimming of TCR beta chains was associated with a missense DCLRE1C variant in a later genetic analysis, and the association was replicated in an independent cohort.

The cohort was made up of 500 to 800 healthy bone marrow donors. At the time of sampling, every cohort member was nominally healthy, though immune exposures that went unrecorded were likely present. The donor was CMV seronegative and was included in the group of a few hundred seronegative cohort members. Every donor gave a peripheral blood sample, and the peripheral blood mononuclear cells from that sample were used for TCR beta sequencing. Genomic DNA extraction from the blood cell samples was performed with the Qiagen DNeasy Blood Extraction Kit. The V and J segments used are TRBV7-6 and TRBJ2-7; TRBD2 agrees with 11 junctional bases. Sequencing used PBMCs. The TCR was taken from a girl between 5 and 17 years old in good health and CMV-seronegative. The DNA is TGTGCCAGCAGTTCGCTAGCGGGGGGCGGAGGCGAGCAGTACTTC. This sequence encodes CASSSLAGGGGEQYF.